This TCR beta chain was sequenced during a study of T cells in Graves' hyperthyroidism and ophthalmopathy. Regions amplified from RNA transcripts were the TCR beta CDR3 regions. When the TCR CDR3 underwent first-round RT-PCR, the HTBI primer set was used. TCRdb re-called the multiplex PCR reads with MiXCR, one entry per CDR3 protein. This table holds around 620,000 distinct CDR3 sequences, approximately 15% found once. Ophthalmopathy patients showed a Clinical Activity Score of at least 3, NOSPECS grade of at least 4 and duration under 3 months. Diagnosis rested on symptoms, serum thyroxine and TRAb, thyroid ultrasound, and orbital computed tomography. V lost 5 bases to trimming and J lost 0 bases; unmatched junction nucleotides: 14. The CDR3 is 20 residues long. The germline gives CDR1 LNHDA, CDR2 SQIVND (reference sequence).

V and J are TRBV19 and TRBJ2-4, with 12 positions matching TRBD2. Sequenced input: blood. This receptor was identified in a woman in her late teens or twenties with Graves' ophthalmopathy. This chain's CDR3 is CASSLLPLAGGRLAKNIQYF. The CDR3 coding sequence is TGTGCCAGTAGTCTCTTACCACTAGCGGGAGGACGGTTAGCCAAAAACATTCAGTACTTC.